One and the same sample provided the 24 T cell receptor beta chains below, sequenced in a study of blood T cell repertoires in COVID-19. Sequenced by immunoSEQ multiplex PCR; TCRdb stores in-frame clones only, minus some. The sample yields over 300,000 clones, 70% to 90% seen once. What was sequenced was peripheral blood. These TCRs come from a man aged 35 to 55 with acute or convalescent COVID-19.

This CDR3 is CASSWGQGTRYEQFF. As DNA, the CDR3 is TGTGCCAGCAGTTGGGGACAGGGAACCAGGTATGAGCAGTTCTTC. The genes are TRBV27 and TRBJ2-1; 9 bases map to TRBD1. CDR1 is MNHEY and CDR2 is SMNVEV in the germline V gene (reference sequence). The CDR3 length is 15 residues. Trimming took 4 bases from V and 8 from J; bases not matched to a gene: 9.

The chain recombines TRBV2 with TRBJ1-5; 7 nucleotides match TRBD1. This CDR3 region has 13 residues. Germline CDR1 is SNHLY and CDR2 is FYNNEI. The J segment lost 3 bases and the V segment lost 10 bases, leaving 6 bases of the junction unmatched. For the CDR3, the DNA is TGTGCCACCCAGGGGGAGATCAATCAGCCCCAGCATTTT. It codes for CATQGEINQPQHF.

This clone was picked up one time. V usage is TRBV9 and J usage is TRBJ1-1, with 8 positions matching TRBD1. Germline loops: CDR1 SGDLS, CDR2 YYNGEE. The CDR3 loop spans 13 amino acids. V lost 3 bases, J lost 3 bases, and 1 base stayed unmatched. The CDR3 nucleotides are TGTGCCAGCAGCGAGGGACAGGACACTGAAGCTTTCTTT. It translates to CASSEGQDTEAFF.

The chain joins TRBV3-1 (or the pseudogene TRBV3-2) to TRBJ1-1, with 9 nucleotides matching TRBD1. From germline, CDR1 is LGHDT and CDR2 YNNKEL (reference sequence). This CDR3 contains 16 residues. The V segment lost 0 bases and the J segment 5 bases; nucleotides outside the gene matches: 7. The CDR3 sequence: CASSQDYGDRGTEAFF. In nucleotides, the CDR3 is TGTGCCAGCAGCCAAGATTACGGCGACAGGGGGACTGAAGCTTTCTTT.

As for this clone: At one boundary the junction diverges from the germline segment, which might be a read error. The rearrangement joins TRBV28 to TRBJ2-3; possible D gene TRBD1, 6 bases. This CDR3 is 13 amino acids long. The germline CDR1 and CDR2 sequences are MDHEN and SYDVKM. The CDR3 is CASSLSGVYTQYF. As DNA, the CDR3 is TGTGCCAGCAGCTTATCAGGGGTTTATACGCAGTATTTT.

The chain joins TRBV7-8 to TRBJ2-1; 9 bases are shared with TRBD2. V shed 5 bases and J 0 bases; nucleotides not matched to a gene: 11. Germline V lookup: CDR1 SGHVS, CDR2 FQNEAQ. The CDR3 runs 18 residues. CDR3 coding DNA: TGTGCCAGCAGCCCCGCCCGTAGCGGGGGATACTCCTACAATGAGCAGTTCTTC. It encodes CASSPARSGGYSYNEQFF. Using reference TRBV7-8 and TRBJ2-1 for the parts outside the CDR3, the full variable domain is GAGVSQSPRYKVAKRGQDVALRCDPISGHVSLFWYQQALGQGPEFLTYFQNEAQLDKSGLPSDRFFAERPEGSVSTLKIQRTQQEDSAVYLCASSPARSGGYSYNEQFFGPGTRLTVL.

The chain is built from TRBV28 and TRBJ1-3, with 7 bases matching TRBD1. The germline V gene encodes CDR1 MDHEN and CDR2 SYDVKM. V lost 7 bases to trimming and J lost 0 bases; unmatched junction nucleotides: 6. There are 15 residues in the CDR3. This CDR3 reads CASNSGTDSGNTIYF. The CDR3 region has the DNA TGTGCCAGCAACTCCGGGACAGACTCTGGAAACACCATATATTTT.

The V and J genes are TRBV7-9 and TRBJ2-1; 10 bases are a match to TRBD2. The CDR3 runs to 16 residues. From germline, CDR1 is SEHNR and CDR2 FQNEAQ (reference sequence). Trimming removed 5 bases from V and 10 bases from J; junction bases left unmatched: 14. This CDR3 is CASSQGLAAPTLEQFF. CDR3 nucleotide sequence: TGTGCCAGCAGCCAAGGACTAGCGGCGCCCACGTTGGAGCAGTTCTTC.

The rearrangement uses TRBV3-1 (or the pseudogene TRBV3-2) and TRBJ2-7; D might be TRBD2 (5 bases). Per the germline V gene, CDR1 is LGHDT and CDR2 is YNNKEL (reference sequence). This CDR3 has 16 amino acids. V was cut by 0 bases and J by 3 bases, with 15 bases left in between. Here the CDR3 reads CASSQEGGGRRYEQYF. DNA of the CDR3: TGTGCCAGCAGCCAAGAAGGTGGCGGGCGCCGCTACGAGCAGTACTTC.

J is TRBJ2-2 and V is TRBV11-2, with 8 bases aligning to TRBD2. CDR1 SGHAT and CDR2 FQNNGV come from the germline V gene. This CDR3 comprises 16 residues. The junction had 5 bases not matched to a gene; V was cut back by 1 base and J by 4 bases. The chain's CDR3 is CASSLGSGIGTGELFF. The CDR3 DNA follows: TGTGCCAGCAGCTTAGGTAGCGGGATTGGCACCGGGGAGCTGTTTTTT.

This chain joins TRBV3-1 (or the pseudogene TRBV3-2) and TRBJ2-7, with TRBD2 matching over 7 bases. Per germline, CDR1 LGHDT and CDR2 YNNKEL (reference sequence). Losses at the gene ends were 3 bases for V and 6 bases for J; bases not matched to a gene: 14. The CDR3 contains 16 residues. The DNA of the CDR3 is TGTGCCAGCAGCCATAGGTTCGGGCGGGAGTGGAGCGAGCAGTACTTC. Translation: CASSHRFGREWSEQYF.

The chain recombines TRBV28 with TRBJ2-1; no firm D call. CDR1 is MDHEN and CDR2 is SYDVKM in the germline V gene. The CDR3 spans 13 residues. Trimming stripped 7 bases from V and 1 base from J, with 8 bases between. Written as DNA, the CDR3 is TGTGCCAGCAACCAGAGGTCCTACAATGAGCAGTTCTTC. Protein: CASNQRSYNEQFF. The full variable domain, completed using reference TRBV28 and TRBJ2-1, is DVKVTQSSRYLVKRTGEKVFLECVQDMDHENMFWYRQDPGLGLRLIYFSYDVKMKEKGDIPEGYSVSREKKERFSLILESASTNQTSMYLCASNQRSYNEQFFGPGTRLTVL.

The rearrangement joins TRBV7-3 to TRBJ2-2; D may be TRBD1 (6 bases). The CDR3 runs to 15 residues. CDR1 and CDR2 from the germline V gene are SGHTA and FQGTGA. Trimming left V 6 bases short and J 6 bases short, with 17 bases between. CDR3 DNA sequence: TGTGCCAGCAGTCCTGGATTGGCAGGGGCCGGGGAGCTGTTTTTT. Protein sequence: CASSPGLAGAGELFF. Combining the CDR3 with reference TRBV7-3 and TRBJ2-2 gives the whole variable domain GAGVSQTPSNKVTEKGKYVELRCDPISGHTALYWYRQSLGQGPEFLIYFQGTGAADDSGLPNDRFFAVRPEGSVSTLKIQRTERGDSAVYLCASSPGLAGAGELFFGEGSRLTVL.

This chain joins TRBV19 and TRBJ2-7; 8 bases agree with TRBD2. V lost 1 base to trimming and J lost 4 bases; unmatched junction nucleotides: 6. The CDR3 consists of 15 residues. Germline CDR1 is LNHDA and CDR2 is SQIVND (reference sequence). The CDR3 protein is CASSIAAGGNYEQYF. DNA for the CDR3: TGTGCCAGTAGTATAGCCGCGGGAGGTAATTACGAGCAGTACTTC.

Written as DNA, the CDR3 is TGTGCCAGCAGCTTAGGCTTCGGCAGGGGCTACACCTTC. Encoded protein: CASSLGFGRGYTF. V usage is TRBV7-2 and J usage is TRBJ1-2, with D unclear. The CDR3 has 13 residues. V was clipped by 1 base and J by 8 bases, with 11 bases between them. Per germline, CDR1 SGHTA and CDR2 FQGNSA.

This chain uses TRBV29-1 with TRBJ1-2, with a weak D call TRBD1 (5 bases). This CDR3 is 12 amino acids long. V was clipped by 4 bases and J by 7 bases, with 13 bases between them. Germline V gene data show CDR1 as SQVTM and CDR2 as ANQGSEA. The CDR3 sequence is CSVVGGEGGYTF. Written as DNA, the CDR3 is TGCAGCGTTGTAGGAGGGGAAGGTGGCTACACCTTC.

V usage is TRBV29-1 and J usage is TRBJ1-1; D may be TRBD1 (6 bases). Deletions cut 4 bases from V and 6 bases from J, with 9 bases between. From germline, CDR1 is SQVTM and CDR2 ANQGSEA. The CDR3 has 11 amino acids. The CDR3 reads CSVGGQPEAFF. CDR3 coding DNA: TGCAGCGTTGGAGGACAGCCTGAAGCTTTCTTT.

The genes are TRBV6-5 and TRBJ1-5; tentatively, D is TRBD1 (6 bases). V lost 2 bases and J 12 bases, leaving 8 bases between the germline ends. This CDR3 contains 11 residues. CDR1 MNHEY and CDR2 SVGAGI come from the germline V gene. The CDR3 here is CASSYEGVQHF. CDR3 nucleotide sequence: TGTGCCAGCAGTTACGAGGGGGTCCAGCATTTT.

The gene calls are TRBV10-3 and TRBJ1-1; maybe TRBD1 (5 bases). This CDR3 has 14 amino acids. V was pared by 4 bases and J by 5 bases, with 14 bases between. CDR1 ENHRY and CDR2 SYGVKD come from the germline V gene. The DNA of the CDR3 is TGTGCCATCAGTGGGGGGGTCGTAGGGACTGAAGCTTTCTTT. Translated, it gives CAISGGVVGTEAFF.

This chain links TRBV15 with TRBJ2-7; maybe TRBD1 (5 bases). The germline V gene encodes CDR1 LNHNV and CDR2 YYDKDF (reference sequence). The V end was cut by 1 base, the J end by 4 bases, with 11 bases between. This CDR3 has 14 residues. The CDR3 loop is CATSRGGQLYEQYF. CDR3 coding DNA: TGTGCCACCAGCAGAGGTGGACAACTTTACGAGCAGTACTTC.

This clone was counted once. The chain combines TRBV6-5 with TRBJ1-6; a weak D match, TRBD1 (5 bases). Trimming took off 8 bases at V and 10 bases at J, with 18 bases between the two ends. Germline assignment: CDR1 MNHEY and CDR2 SVGAGI. CDR3 length: 14 amino acids. The CDR3 reads CASGPAGFGSPLHF. The DNA for the CDR3 is TGTGCCAGCGGACCAGCAGGGTTCGGATCACCCCTCCACTTT.

This clone appeared a single time. The chain links TRBV19 to TRBJ1-2; 9 bases match TRBD1. The CDR3 has 14 amino acids. V trimming: 4 bases; J trimming: 8 bases; junction bases outside the gene matches: 8. Germline V gene sequence: CDR1 LNHDA, CDR2 SQIVND (reference sequence). This chain's CDR3 is CASSTTGGARGYTF. Here the CDR3 DNA reads TGTGCCAGTAGTACCACAGGGGGCGCGAGGGGCTACACCTTC.

The genes are TRBV7-2 and TRBJ2-3; D gene unclear. The CDR3 spans 12 residues. CDR1 and CDR2 from the germline V gene are SGHTA and FQGNSA. The V and J ends lost 0 bases and 4 bases respectively, with 2 bases between them. The CDR3 protein is CASSLAADTQYF. Written as DNA, the CDR3 is TGTGCCAGCAGCTTAGCCGCAGATACGCAGTATTTT.

The rearrangement joins TRBV11-3 to TRBJ2-3, with a weak D call TRBD2 (5 bases). The length of the CDR3 is 13 residues. With 5 bases removed from V and 4 bases from J, the gap between germline ends came to 10 bases. Germline V CDR1 and CDR2: SGHNT, YENEEA. CDR3 in DNA: TGTGCCAGCAGCGCACATAGCGCAGATACGCAGTATTTT. Amino acid sequence: CASSAHSADTQYF.